The 14 T cell receptor beta chains in this list originate from one sample, sequenced in a study of patients and donors after allogeneic stem cell transplantation. TCRdb re-called the RT-PCR reads with MiXCR, one entry per CDR3 protein. The sample lists about 2,200 distinct CDR3 sequences, less than 40% seen once, with 16% in the top ten. Material: blood, either unsorted or a sorted T cell fraction (not recorded which). The receptors were gathered from a human donor who was either an allogeneic HSCT recipient or a stem cell or donor lymphocyte infusion donor (not recorded which). It is not recorded whose cells these are; they may come from a transplant donor.

This chain uses TRBV7-2 with TRBJ2-1; the D gene could be TRBD1 or TRBD2 (6 bases each). Germline V gene sequence: CDR1 SGHTA, CDR2 FQGNSA. There are 14 residues in the CDR3. The V and J ends lost 7 bases and 4 bases respectively, with 14 bases between them. The DNA of the CDR3 is TGTGCCAGCATTGGGGGGCGCGGTTACAATGAGCAGTTCTTC. Encoded protein: CASIGGRGYNEQFF.

This chain connects TRBV5-1 to TRBJ2-2; TRBD2 matches at 13 bases. J was trimmed by 4 bases and V by 3 bases; bases with no gene match: 3. The CDR3 runs to 16 residues. Germline V gene lookup returns CDR1 SGHRS and CDR2 YFSETQ. In DNA, the CDR3 is TGCGCCAGCAGCTCGACTAGCGGGGGGCGCACCGGGGAGCTGTTTTTT. This translates into CASSSTSGGRTGELFF.

By its share, this clonotype is medium-sized. The genes are TRBV4-2 and TRBJ2-7; 8 bases align to TRBD2. Trimming cost V 4 bases and J 2 bases; bases outside gene matches: 7. The CDR3 runs 15 residues. Germline lookup yields CDR1 LGHNA and CDR2 YNFKEQ. The CDR3 nucleotides read TGTGCCAGCAGCCTCGAGCGGGGGAGTACCTACGAGCAGTACTTC. It codes for CASSLERGSTYEQYF.

This clonotype was counted a few times. No DNA is shown, since the ends of the CDR3 on it are uncertain; the CDR3 is the one TCRdb lists. The chain couples TRBV12-2 to TRBJ2-7; the table's D call TRBD1 went unverified against the DNA. TRBV12-2 has pseudogene status. The CDR3 numbers 14 amino acids, ends counted. The CDR3 sequence: CASRFGTGSYEQYF.

This chain connects TRBV12-3 or TRBV12-4 to TRBJ1-2; tentative D call: TRBD1 (5 bases). This CDR3 region has 16 residues. Trimming removed 8 bases at V and 7 bases at J, with 26 bases between. DNA for the CDR3: TGTGCCAGCGGAACCGGGGACCTGGGGTTGTTGCGTGGCTACACCTTC. Amino acid sequence: CASGTGDLGLLRGYTF.

This chain joins TRBV5-1 and TRBJ2-2; TRBD1 is a possible D gene (6 bases). V was pared by 2 bases and J by 4 bases, with 12 bases between. The germline V gene has CDR1 SGHRS and CDR2 YFSETQ. The CDR3 runs to 15 residues. The chain's CDR3 is CASSFGQRGTGELFF. The CDR3 nucleotides read TGCGCCAGCAGCTTTGGACAGAGGGGCACCGGGGAGCTGTTTTTT.

This chain connects TRBV7-2 to TRBJ1-5; D not resolved. Between the trimmed V and J ends, which lost 5 bases and 7 bases, there was a span of 9 bases. The CDR3 contains 12 residues. Looked up from germline, CDR1 is SGHTA and CDR2 is FQGNSA. The CDR3 region has the DNA TGTGCCAGCAGCGTCCCGCCCCAGCCCCAGCATTTT. The encoded protein is CASSVPPQPQHF.

Only a few counts were recorded for this clonotype. The rearrangement joins TRBV11-1 to TRBJ2-3; D not resolved. The CDR3 consists of 11 residues. Germline-derived CDR1 and CDR2 are SGHAT and FQDESV (reference sequence). The V gene lost 5 bases and the J gene lost 5 bases, with 5 bases spanning the gap. CDR3 bases: TGTGCCAGCAGCCGTGGAGATACGCAGTATTTT. Translated: CASSRGDTQYF.

V is TRBV11-2 and J is TRBJ1-2; 7 positions match TRBD1. The CDR3 contains 14 residues. V trimming: 0 bases; J trimming: 8 bases; junction bases outside the gene matches: 6. CDR1 and CDR2 (germline): SGHAT, FQNNGV. CDR3: CASSLDRGTAGYTF. CDR3 coding DNA: TGTGCCAGCAGCTTAGATCGTGGGACAGCCGGCTACACCTTC.

The V call is TRBV6-1, the J call TRBJ2-7; no reliable D call. Per germline, CDR1 MNHNS and CDR2 SASEGT. The CDR3 totals 12 residues. The V gene lost 2 bases and the J gene lost 2 bases, with 4 bases spanning the gap. CDR3 bases: TGTGCCAGCAGTGAAACCCCCTACGAGCAGTACGTC. Its protein is CASSETPYEQYV.

This clonotype counts as large. V and J are TRBV7-2 and TRBJ1-5; no clear D. This CDR3 spans 15 amino acids. The germline CDR1 and CDR2 sequences are SGHTA and FQGNSA. The V and J ends lost 5 bases and 5 bases respectively, with 16 bases between them. CDR3 sequence reads: CASSLDGQNYQPQHF. The CDR3 DNA follows: TGTGCCAGCAGCCTAGACGGGCAGAACTATCAGCCCCAGCATTTT.

CDR3 DNA sequence: TGTGCCAGCAGCCAAGCAACTAGCGGGGGGGCATACAATGAGCAGTTCTTC. Amino acids: CASSQATSGGAYNEQFF. The chain couples TRBV4-2 to TRBJ2-1, with 13 bases aligning to TRBD2. Losses at the gene ends were 1 base for V and 4 bases for J; bases not matched to a gene: 4. This CDR3 is built from 17 residues. CDR1 and CDR2 (germline): LGHNA, YNFKEQ.

This clonotype has just a few counts. The gene calls are TRBV12-3 or TRBV12-4 and TRBJ1-2, with 7 bases lining up with TRBD1. This CDR3 is built from 13 residues. V shed 7 bases and J 4 bases; nucleotides not matched to a gene: 6. The CDR3 nucleotides are TGTGCCAGCAAGGGGGCGCAAGCCTATGGCTACACCTTC. Translation: CASKGAQAYGYTF.

CDR3 nucleotide sequence: TGCAGCGTTGAGGACAACGAGCAGTACTTC. It encodes CSVEDNEQYF. This sequence joins TRBV29-1 and TRBJ2-7; tentative D call: TRBD1 (5 bases). The CDR3 contains 10 residues. CDR1 and CDR2 from the germline V gene are SQVTM and ANQGSEA. Trimming took 3 bases from V and 5 from J, leaving 5 bases between them.